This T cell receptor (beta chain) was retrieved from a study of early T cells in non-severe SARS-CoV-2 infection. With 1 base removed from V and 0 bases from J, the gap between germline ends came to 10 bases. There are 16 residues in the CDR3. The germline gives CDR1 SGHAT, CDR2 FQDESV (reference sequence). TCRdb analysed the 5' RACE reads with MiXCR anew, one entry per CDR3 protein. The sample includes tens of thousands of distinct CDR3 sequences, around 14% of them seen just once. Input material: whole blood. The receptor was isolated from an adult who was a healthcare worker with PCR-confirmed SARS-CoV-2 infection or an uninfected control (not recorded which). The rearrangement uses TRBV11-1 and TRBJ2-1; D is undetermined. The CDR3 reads CASSLGRRSSYNEQFF. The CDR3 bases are TGTGCCAGCAGCTTAGGGCGGCGCAGCTCCTACAATGAGCAGTTCTTC.